The 2 T cell receptor beta chains listed next were all sequenced from one sample in a study of T cell responses to AZD1222 COVID-19 vaccine. Profiled with immunoSEQ multiplex PCR; TCRdb holds only in-frame clones, not every one. The sample has 150,000 to 200,000 clones; roughly 92% are singletons. Source: peripheral blood, taken on day 0 of AZD1222 vaccination. These receptor sequences come from an adult in good health.

V is TRBV19 and J is TRBJ2-3; D is unresolved. Per the germline V gene, CDR1 is LNHDA and CDR2 is SQIVND (reference sequence). With 6 bases removed from V and 2 bases from J, the gap between germline ends came to 12 bases. This CDR3 has 14 amino acids. CDR3: CASSPGSYTDTQYF. CDR3 nucleotides: TGTGCCAGTAGCCCCGGGTCATACACAGATACGCAGTATTTT.

The chain recombines TRBV27 with TRBJ1-1; D perhaps matches TRBD1 (5 bases). The CDR3 has 14 amino acids. V lost 4 bases and J lost 0, with 9 bases in between. CDR1 and CDR2 (germline): MNHEY, SMNVEV (reference sequence). Written as DNA, the CDR3 is TGTGCCAGCAGTTCGGACACCATGAACACTGAAGCTTTCTTT. Translated: CASSSDTMNTEAFF.